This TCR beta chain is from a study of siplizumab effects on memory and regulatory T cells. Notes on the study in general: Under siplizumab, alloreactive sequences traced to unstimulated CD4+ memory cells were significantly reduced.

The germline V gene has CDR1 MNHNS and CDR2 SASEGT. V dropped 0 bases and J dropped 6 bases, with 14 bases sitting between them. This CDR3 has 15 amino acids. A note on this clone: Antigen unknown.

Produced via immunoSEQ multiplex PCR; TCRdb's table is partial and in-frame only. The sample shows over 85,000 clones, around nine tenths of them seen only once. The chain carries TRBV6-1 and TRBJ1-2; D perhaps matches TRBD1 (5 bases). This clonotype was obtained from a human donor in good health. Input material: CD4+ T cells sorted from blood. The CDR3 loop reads CASSEAPGGTNGYTF. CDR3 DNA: TGTGCCAGCAGTGAAGCACCTGGGGGAACCAATGGCTACACCTTC.